This T cell receptor beta chain was retrieved from a study of shared clonotypes between healthy human individuals. The overall study: The plates for each donor numbered three CD4 naive, three CD4 memory, two CD8 naive and one CD8 memory.

Study results and limitations: A few donors showed sharing of about 5.5% of naive CD4 clonotypes.

In replicate PCRs of sorted subsets, about 200 ng DNA, approximately 32,000 T cell genomes, was used. TCRdb's copy holds only in-frame clones and misses some; the assay was immunoSEQ multiplex PCR. The table has some 1 million clones, about 80% seen once; the top ten hold around 1.5%. A note on this clone: The antigen remains undetermined.

This TCR derives from a man between 18 and 29 years old in good health. Sequencing was carried out using memory CD4+ T cells sorted from blood. Subset: CD45RA-negative fraction.

Here the CDR3 reads CASSTGQVVGEQFF. CDR3 in DNA: TGTGCCAGCAGTACTGGCCAAGTAGTGGGTGAGCAGTTCTTC. The gene calls are TRBV2 and TRBJ2-1; D not resolved. Germline CDR1 and CDR2: SNHLY and FYNNEI. The CDR3 covers 14 residues. V dropped 5 bases and J dropped 9 bases, with 17 bases sitting between them.